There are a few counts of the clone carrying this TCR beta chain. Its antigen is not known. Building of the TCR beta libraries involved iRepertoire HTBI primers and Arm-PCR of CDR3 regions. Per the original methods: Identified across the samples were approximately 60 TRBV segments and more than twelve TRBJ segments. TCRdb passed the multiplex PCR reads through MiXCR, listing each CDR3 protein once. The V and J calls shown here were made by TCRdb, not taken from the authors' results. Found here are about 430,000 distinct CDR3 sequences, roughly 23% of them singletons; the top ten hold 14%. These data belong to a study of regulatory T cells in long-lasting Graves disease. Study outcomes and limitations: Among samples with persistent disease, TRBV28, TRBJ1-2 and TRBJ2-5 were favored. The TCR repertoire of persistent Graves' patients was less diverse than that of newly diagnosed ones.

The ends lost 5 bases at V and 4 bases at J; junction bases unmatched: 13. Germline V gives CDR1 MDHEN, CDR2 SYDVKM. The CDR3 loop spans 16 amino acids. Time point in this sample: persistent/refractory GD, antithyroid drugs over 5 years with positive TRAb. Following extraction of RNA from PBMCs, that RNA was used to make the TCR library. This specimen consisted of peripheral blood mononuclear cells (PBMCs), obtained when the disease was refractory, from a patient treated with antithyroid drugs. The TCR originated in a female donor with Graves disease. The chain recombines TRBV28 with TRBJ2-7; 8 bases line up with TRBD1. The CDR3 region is CASSPLDRASSYEQYF. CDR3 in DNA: TGTGCCAGCAGTCCTTTGGACAGGGCCTCCTCGTACGAGCAGTACTTC.